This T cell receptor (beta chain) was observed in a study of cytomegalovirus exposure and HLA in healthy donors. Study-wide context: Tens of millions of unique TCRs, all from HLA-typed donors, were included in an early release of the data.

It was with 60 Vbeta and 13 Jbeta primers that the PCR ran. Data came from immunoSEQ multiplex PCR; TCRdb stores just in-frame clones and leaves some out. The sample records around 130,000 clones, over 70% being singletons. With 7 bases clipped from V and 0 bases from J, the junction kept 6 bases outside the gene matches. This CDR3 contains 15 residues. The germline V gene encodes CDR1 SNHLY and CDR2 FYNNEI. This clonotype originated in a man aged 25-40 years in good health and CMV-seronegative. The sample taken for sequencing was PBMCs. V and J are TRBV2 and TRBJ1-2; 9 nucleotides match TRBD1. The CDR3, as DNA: TGTGCCAGCATCGAGGGACAGGGCGCTAACTATGGCTACACCTTC. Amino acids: CASIEGQGANYGYTF.